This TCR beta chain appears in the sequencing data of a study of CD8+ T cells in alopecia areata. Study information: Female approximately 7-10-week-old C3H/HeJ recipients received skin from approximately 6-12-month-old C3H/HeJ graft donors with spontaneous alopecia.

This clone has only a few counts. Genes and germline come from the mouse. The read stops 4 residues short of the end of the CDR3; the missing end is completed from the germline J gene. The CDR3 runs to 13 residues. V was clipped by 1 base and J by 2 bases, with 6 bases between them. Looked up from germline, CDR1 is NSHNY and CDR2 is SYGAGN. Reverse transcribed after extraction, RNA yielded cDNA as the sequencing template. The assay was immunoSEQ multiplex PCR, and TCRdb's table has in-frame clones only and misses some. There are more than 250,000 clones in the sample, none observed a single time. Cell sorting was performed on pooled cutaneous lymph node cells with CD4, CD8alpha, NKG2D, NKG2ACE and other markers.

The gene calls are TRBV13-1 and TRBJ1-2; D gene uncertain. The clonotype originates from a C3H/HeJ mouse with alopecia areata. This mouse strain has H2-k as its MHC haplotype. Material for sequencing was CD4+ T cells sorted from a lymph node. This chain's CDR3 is CASSDYKNSDYTF. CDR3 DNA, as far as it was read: TGTGCCAGCAGTGATTACAAGAACTCC.